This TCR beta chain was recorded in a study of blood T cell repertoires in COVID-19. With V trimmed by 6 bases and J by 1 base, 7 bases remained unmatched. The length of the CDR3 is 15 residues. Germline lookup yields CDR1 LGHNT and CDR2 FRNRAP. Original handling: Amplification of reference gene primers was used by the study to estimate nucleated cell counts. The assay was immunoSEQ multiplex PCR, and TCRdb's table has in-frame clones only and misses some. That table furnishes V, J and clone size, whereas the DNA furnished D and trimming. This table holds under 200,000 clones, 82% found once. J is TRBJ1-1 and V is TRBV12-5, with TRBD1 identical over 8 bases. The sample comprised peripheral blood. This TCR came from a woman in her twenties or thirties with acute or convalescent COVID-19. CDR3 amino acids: CASGDQGAPNTEAFF. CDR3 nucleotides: TGTGCTAGTGGAGACCAGGGGGCCCCGAACACTGAAGCTTTCTTT.